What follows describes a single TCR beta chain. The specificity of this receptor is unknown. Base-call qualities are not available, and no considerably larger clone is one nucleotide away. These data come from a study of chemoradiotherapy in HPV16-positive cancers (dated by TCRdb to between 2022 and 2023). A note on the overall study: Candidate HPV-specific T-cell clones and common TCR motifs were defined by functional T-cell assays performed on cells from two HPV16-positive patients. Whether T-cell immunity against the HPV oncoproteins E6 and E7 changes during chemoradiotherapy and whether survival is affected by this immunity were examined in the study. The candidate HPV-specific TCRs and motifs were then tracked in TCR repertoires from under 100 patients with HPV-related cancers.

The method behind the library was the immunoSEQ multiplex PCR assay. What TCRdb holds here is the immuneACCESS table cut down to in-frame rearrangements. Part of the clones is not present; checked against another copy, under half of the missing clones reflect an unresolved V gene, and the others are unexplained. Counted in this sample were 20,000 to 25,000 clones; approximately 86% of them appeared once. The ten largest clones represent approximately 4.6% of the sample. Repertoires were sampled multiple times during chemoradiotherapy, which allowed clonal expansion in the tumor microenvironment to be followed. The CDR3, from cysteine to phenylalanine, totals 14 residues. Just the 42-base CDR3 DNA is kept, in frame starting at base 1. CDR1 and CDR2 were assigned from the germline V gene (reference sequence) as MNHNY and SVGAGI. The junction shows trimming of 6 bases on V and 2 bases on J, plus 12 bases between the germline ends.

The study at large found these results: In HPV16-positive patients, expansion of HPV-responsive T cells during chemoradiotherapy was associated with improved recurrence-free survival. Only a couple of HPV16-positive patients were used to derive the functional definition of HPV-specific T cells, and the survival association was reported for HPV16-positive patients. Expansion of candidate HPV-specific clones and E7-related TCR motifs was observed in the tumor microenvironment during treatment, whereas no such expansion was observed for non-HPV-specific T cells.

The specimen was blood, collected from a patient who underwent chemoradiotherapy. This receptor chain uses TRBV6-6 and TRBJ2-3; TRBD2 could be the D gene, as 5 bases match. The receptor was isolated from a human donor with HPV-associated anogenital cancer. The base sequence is TGTGCCAGCAGCCTCGGACTGCACACAGATACGCAGTATTTT. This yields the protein CASSLGLHTDTQYF.